This T cell receptor beta chain was recorded in a study of blood T cells in healthy people across ages. Whole-study findings and limits: Observed TCR beta diversity showed a strong correlation with the percentage of naive T cells as measured by flow cytometry.

A remark on this clonotype: No antigen is known for it.

The CDR3 sequence is 15 residues long. CDR1 and CDR2 from the germline V gene are MDHEN and SYDVKM. The V end lost 3 bases, the J end lost 6 bases, and 12 bases lay between the germline ends. Next came a second PCR, run for roughly 6 to 11 cycles, which used a sample-barcoded 5' primer along with a J-beta primer mix. TCRdb recomputed calls from the 5' RACE reads with MiXCR, one row per CDR3 protein. The sample holds roughly 2 million distinct CDR3 sequences, just under 50% seen once. The TCR comes from a woman aged 40 to 50 in good health. The sequencing sample was made of blood. The rearrangement uses TRBV28 and TRBJ1-6, with D uncertain. The chain's CDR3 is CASSFFGRINSPLHF. In nucleotides, the CDR3 is TGTGCCAGCAGTTTCTTCGGTCGGATTAATTCACCCCTCCACTTT.